A selection of T cell receptor beta chains follows, all from one sample in a study of cytomegalovirus exposure and HLA in healthy donors. Profiling relied on immunoSEQ multiplex PCR, and the TCRdb table lists in-frame clones only, not all of them. This table holds roughly 220,000 clones, roughly 80% found once. The sequenced sample was PBMCs. These receptors were collected from a man aged 25 to 40 in good health and CMV-seronegative. CDR3s include the opening cysteine and the closing phenylalanine or tryptophan. A D gene is named only where the DNA matches it firmly. Expanded clones get a size class; other rows say once, few or many, or leave the size out.

TRBV19,.,.,TRBJ1-4,CASSIDPGSEKLFF,TGTGCCAGTAGTATAGATCCGGGATCTGAAAAACTGTTTTTT
TRBV10-3,.,.,TRBJ1-6,CAISESIYPSGASENSPLHF,TGTGCCATCAGTGAGTCGATTTACCCCTCAGGGGCATCGGAGAATTCACCCCTCCACTTT
TRBV2,.,TRBD1,TRBJ1-5,CASSEVGQGGGPQHF,TGTGCCAGCAGTGAAGTAGGCCAGGGGGGAGGGCCCCAGCATTTT
TRBV11-2,.,.,TRBJ1-2,CASSLDPDSRANYGYTF,TGTGCCAGCAGCTTAGATCCGGACAGCCGAGCTAACTATGGCTACACCTTC
TRBV6-5,.,.,TRBJ1-4,CASSSTSGGGEKLFF,TGTGCCAGCAGTTCTACCAGCGGGGGCGGCGAAAAACTGTTTTTT
TRBV9,.,.,TRBJ1-4,CASSVRGGQANEKLFF,TGTGCCAGCAGCGTACGGGGAGGTCAGGCTAATGAAAAACTGTTTTTT
TRBV6-1,few,.,TRBJ2-1,CASSELRGLSSYNEQFF,TGTGCCAGCAGTGAATTAAGGGGTCTGAGCTCCTACAATGAGCAGTTCTTC
TRBV29-1,few,.,TRBJ1-1,CSVSTARANTEAFF,TGCAGCGTTTCGACAGCTAGGGCGAACACTGAAGCTTTCTTT
TRBV9,.,TRBD1,TRBJ1-1,CASSVATGTGVTEAFF,TGTGCCAGCAGCGTAGCTACCGGGACAGGGGTGACTGAAGCTTTCTTT
TRBV4-1,.,TRBD1,TRBJ2-7,CASSQGDRGYFSYEQYF,TGCGCCAGCAGCCAGGGGGACAGGGGGTATTTCTCCTACGAGCAGTACTTC
TRBV28,.,.,TRBJ2-5,CASSPDSYHTQYF,TGTGCCAGCAGTCCGGACAGCTACCATACCCAGTACTTC
TRBV5-6,.,.,TRBJ1-1,CASSLTVAEAFF,TGTGCCAGCAGCTTGACAGTAGCTGAAGCTTTCTTT
TRBV19,.,.,TRBJ2-5,CASSIGGETQYF,TGTGCCAGTAGTATAGGAGGAGAGACCCAGTACTTC